This TCR beta chain was sequenced for a study of shared clonotypes between healthy human individuals. Trimming removed 8 bases from V and 3 bases from J, with 5 bases in between. The CDR3 length is 10 residues. Germline V CDR1 and CDR2: MNHNS, SASEGT. Naive CD8 cells were CD45RO-negative, positively selected for CCR7, excluding terminally differentiated effector memory CD45RA+ cells. Findings and limits, study-wide: The represented genetic and exposure-history diversity was limited by the small number of donors.

This clone was detected only once. The target antigen is unknown. Deep-level assay runs were performed. Assay: immunoSEQ multiplex PCR; the TCRdb copy retains only in-frame clones and omits some. The data show about 2 million clones, roughly 95% seen once. The sequence was obtained from a man aged 18 to 29 in good health. Material for sequencing was naive CD8+ T cells sorted from blood. The V and J genes are TRBV6-1 and TRBJ2-7; unclear D gene. CDR3 loop: CASLSYEQYF. CDR3 in DNA: TGTGCCAGCCTCAGCTACGAGCAGTACTTC.